Listed below are T cell receptor beta chains from one sample, sequenced in a study of radiation and T cells in renal cell carcinoma. Method: immunoSEQ multiplex PCR; TCRdb's copy keeps in-frame clones and lacks some. Of 130,000 to 150,000 clones in the sample, about nine tenths were seen once. The input for sequencing was blood, taken from a patient whose treatment included radiotherapy and nephrectomy. Receptors originate from a woman in her 70s with renal cell carcinoma. The CDR3 runs from the conserved cysteine through the conserved F or W. The order of the fields is D gene, clone size, V gene, J gene, CDR3 protein, CDR3 DNA. D genes are given only for firm matches. Clone size is not always given. Where it is, it says once, few, many or a class for expanded clones.

>-|-|TRBV13|TRBJ1-1
CASSLGQRWPEAFF
TGTGCCAGCAGCTTAGGACAGAGATGGCCCGAAGCTTTCTTT
>TRBD1|-|TRBV6-5|TRBJ1-6
CASSYGTGGKTPLHF
TGTGCCAGCAGTTACGGGACAGGGGGCAAAACACCCCTCCACTTT
>TRBD1|-|TRBV2|TRBJ1-1
CASSEGTGGKKAFF
TGTGCCAGCAGTGAGGGGACAGGGGGGAAAAAAGCTTTCTTT
>-|once|TRBV4-3|TRBJ2-6
CASSQEYGRLTF
TGCGCCAGCAGCCAAGAATATGGGCGCCTGACTTTC
>-|-|TRBV27|TRBJ2-7
CASSRTRTAYEQYF
TGTGCCAGCAGCCGGACACGTACTGCCTACGAGCAGTACTTC
>TRBD1|-|TRBV7-2|TRBJ2-1
CASILQGALYNEQFF
TGTGCCAGCATCCTACAGGGGGCATTATACAATGAGCAGTTCTTC
>TRBD1|-|TRBV9|TRBJ2-7
CASSPQDRTLGEQYF
TGTGCCAGCAGCCCCCAGGACAGGACTCTCGGCGAGCAGTACTTC
>-|-|TRBV11-3|TRBJ1-3
CASSPTGGNTIYF
TGTGCCAGCAGCCCGACTGGTGGAAACACCATATATTTT
>TRBD1|-|TRBV19|TRBJ2-7
CASRQGSSYEQYF
TGTGCCAGTAGACAGGGGTCCTCCTACGAGCAGTACTTC
>TRBD1|-|TRBV7-8|TRBJ1-2
CASSGDRANYGYTF
TGTGCCAGCAGCGGGGACAGGGCTAACTATGGCTACACCTTC
>TRBD1|-|TRBV7-2|TRBJ1-2
CASSLGGQGFGNYGYTF
TGTGCCAGCAGCTTAGGAGGACAGGGGTTTGGTAACTATGGCTACACCTTC
>-|-|TRBV5-4|TRBJ2-5
CASSHSETQYF
TGTGCCAGCAGCCACTCGGAGACCCAGTACTTC
>TRBD1|-|TRBV19|TRBJ2-2
CASSPRDRVGGTGELFF
TGTGCCAGTAGTCCGCGGGACAGGGTCGGTGGCACCGGGGAGCTGTTTTTT
>-|once|TRBV30|TRBJ2-7
CAWSPTGYYEQYF
TGTGCCTGGAGTCCGACAGGTTACTACGAGCAGTACTTC
>-|-|TRBV6-5|TRBJ2-3
CASRRIGVTDTQYF
TGTGCCAGCAGACGCATAGGGGTCACAGATACGCAGTATTTT
>-|-|TRBV30|TRBJ1-5
CAWSVRGQGDNQPQHF
TGTGCCTGGAGTGTACGCGGTCAGGGTGACAATCAGCCCCAGCATTTT
>-|-|TRBV7-2|TRBJ2-1
CASSSGLPGHEQFF
TGTGCCAGCAGCTCCGGACTCCCCGGACATGAGCAGTTCTTC
>-|-|TRBV29-1|TRBJ2-1
CSVEWSPSFTQEQFF
TGCAGCGTTGAGTGGTCCCCCTCCTTTACACAGGAGCAGTTCTTC
>TRBD1|-|TRBV5-4|TRBJ1-4
CASSLGAGTATNEKLFF
TGTGCCAGCAGCTTGGGGGCAGGGACAGCAACTAATGAAAAACTGTTTTTT
>TRBD2|-|TRBV6-5|TRBJ2-7
CASRGLAGYEQYF
TGTGCCAGCCGCGGACTAGCGGGGTACGAGCAGTACTTC
>-|-|TRBV6-1|TRBJ2-1
CASRGQKDNEQFF
TGTGCCAGCAGAGGACAGAAGGATAATGAGCAGTTCTTC
>-|-|TRBV25-1|TRBJ1-1
CASSDWGSMNTEAFF
TGTGCCAGCAGTGACTGGGGGAGCATGAACACTGAAGCTTTCTTT
>-|-|TRBV6-4|TRBJ1-1
CASSEARGTEAFF
TGTGCCAGCAGTGAGGCCAGGGGCACTGAAGCTTTCTTT
>-|-|TRBV11-2|TRBJ2-7
CASSPSGGSYEQYF
TGTGCCAGCAGCCCCTCCGGGGGCTCCTACGAGCAGTACTTC
>TRBD2|-|TRBV6-6|TRBJ2-2
CAMGGGANTGELFF
TGTGCCATGGGGGGAGGGGCGAACACCGGGGAGCTGTTTTTT
>-|-|TRBV11-3|TRBJ2-3
CASSLVSGGPDTQYF
TGTGCCAGCAGCTTAGTAAGTGGGGGCCCAGATACGCAGTATTTT
>TRBD1|-|TRBV11-3|TRBJ2-4
CASRPGQGSQNIQYF
TGTGCCAGCAGACCTGGACAGGGGAGTCAAAACATTCAGTACTTC
>TRBD1|-|TRBV2|TRBJ1-2
CASSEDRAPLNYGYTF
TGTGCCAGCAGTGAGGACAGGGCCCCTCTAAACTATGGCTACACCTTC
>-|-|TRBV29-1|TRBJ1-2
CSVEGSGGAYGYTF
TGCAGCGTTGAAGGGTCTGGGGGGGCGTATGGCTACACCTTC
>TRBD1|-|TRBV6-6|TRBJ2-7
CASSFGQGGAEQYF
TGTGCCAGCAGTTTCGGACAGGGCGGGGCCGAGCAGTACTTC
>TRBD1|-|TRBV5-1|TRBJ1-1
CASSLETTGRKRGTEAFF
TGCGCCAGCAGCTTGGAAACGACAGGGCGCAAAAGGGGGACTGAAGCTTTCTTT
>TRBD1|-|TRBV4-2|TRBJ2-7
CASSPSGTGLSYEQYF
TGTGCCAGCAGCCCATCCGGGACAGGGCTTTCCTACGAGCAGTACTTC
>TRBD2|-|TRBV4-1|TRBJ2-3
CASSLPPAGGPDTQYF
TGCGCCAGCAGCCTGCCGCCAGCGGGGGGGCCAGATACGCAGTATTTT
>-|-|TRBV9|TRBJ1-3
CASSVDTREPGNTIYF
TGTGCCAGCAGCGTAGACACCCGTGAGCCTGGAAACACCATATATTTT
>TRBD1|-|TRBV5-8|TRBJ1-2
CASNPTGNYGYTF
TGTGCCAGCAACCCGACAGGGAACTATGGCTACACCTTC
>-|few|TRBV30|TRBJ1-1
CAWSVSGGTEAFF
TGTGCCTGGAGTGTATCTGGAGGCACTGAAGCTTTCTTT
>-|-|TRBV11-3|TRBJ2-7
CASSLGRARDEQYF
TGTGCCAGCAGCTTAGGGAGGGCTCGGGACGAGCAGTACTTC
>-|-|TRBV7-9|TRBJ2-1
CASSLDGMSYNEQFF
TGTGCCAGCAGCTTAGATGGGATGTCCTACAATGAGCAGTTCTTC
>-|once|TRBV28|TRBJ2-7
CASSPTEYEQYF
TGTGCCAGCAGCCCGACTGAGTACGAGCAGTACTTC
>-|-|TRBV7-6|TRBJ2-3
CASSLGRVKTDTQYF
TGTGCCAGCAGCTTAGGCCGAGTTAAGACAGATACGCAGTATTTT
>-|-|TRBV27|TRBJ1-6
CASSSLPGNSPLHF
TGTGCCAGCAGTTCCCTCCCTGGGAATTCACCCCTCCACTTT
>TRBD1|-|TRBV4-1|TRBJ2-7
CASSQVDRIDYEQYF
TGCGCCAGCAGCCAAGTGGACAGGATAGACTACGAGCAGTACTTC
>-|-|TRBV5-1|TRBJ2-2
CASSAWIRANTGELFF
TGCGCCAGCAGCGCCTGGATCCGCGCCAACACCGGGGAGCTGTTTTTT
>TRBD1|-|TRBV5-1|TRBJ2-7
CASSLIRQGESEQYF
TGCGCCAGCAGCTTGATCAGGCAGGGGGAATCCGAGCAGTACTTC
>-|once|TRBV6-5|TRBJ1-2
CASRVSGGDGYTF
TGTGCCAGCAGGGTCAGCGGGGGAGATGGCTACACCTTC
>TRBD1|-|TRBV27|TRBJ1-5
CASSLGGDRVNQPQHF
TGTGCCAGCAGTTTAGGTGGAGACAGGGTCAATCAGCCCCAGCATTTT
>TRBD2|-|TRBV7-8|TRBJ2-3
CASSLVLGAWHSGGTDTQYF
TGTGCCAGCAGCTTAGTTCTAGGGGCCTGGCATAGCGGGGGCACAGATACGCAGTATTTT
>-|-|TRBV7-2|TRBJ2-1
CASSPPLGHEQFF
TGTGCCAGCAGCCCCCCTTTAGGGCATGAGCAGTTCTTC
>TRBD1|-|TRBV15|TRBJ1-4
CATSGDRVGNEKLFF
TGTGCCACCAGCGGGGACAGGGTAGGGAATGAAAAACTGTTTTTT
>TRBD1|-|TRBV7-2|TRBJ1-5
CASSQTGTAYNQPQHF
TGTGCCAGCAGCCAGACCGGGACAGCCTACAATCAGCCCCAGCATTTT
>TRBD1|few|TRBV10-3|TRBJ1-2
CAISGTGLIVGYTF
TGTGCCATCAGTGGGACAGGCCTCATCGTCGGCTACACCTTC
>TRBD1|-|TRBV7-9|TRBJ1-2
CASSGQGRYGYTF
TGTGCCAGCAGCGGACAGGGCCGCTATGGCTACACCTTC
>-|-|TRBV6-1|TRBJ1-2
CASSPRQPILQGYTF
TGTGCCAGCAGTCCTAGACAGCCTATTCTCCAAGGCTACACCTTC
>TRBD2|-|TRBV7-2|TRBJ2-3
CASSSGTSGGSYGTQYF
TGTGCCAGCAGCTCCGGGACTAGCGGGGGGTCTTATGGTACGCAGTATTTT
>-|few|TRBV7-9|TRBJ1-1
CASSPGTLNTEAFF
TGTGCCAGCAGCCCAGGGACATTGAACACTGAAGCTTTCTTT
>-|-|TRBV2|TRBJ2-1
CASIRGGAVDEQFF
TGTGCCAGCATTCGAGGGGGGGCCGTAGATGAGCAGTTCTTC
>-|-|TRBV6-1|TRBJ1-5
CASSEVKGQPQHF
TGTGCCAGCAGTGAAGTAAAGGGACAGCCCCAGCATTTT
>-|-|TRBV20-1|TRBJ1-2
CSAAGTYGYTF
TGCAGTGCGGCCGGGACGTATGGCTACACCTTC
>-|-|TRBV7-8|TRBJ1-5
CASSPTGSNQPQHF
TGTGCCAGCAGCCCGACAGGCAGCAATCAGCCCCAGCATTTT